Included here is one TCR beta chain sequence, with context. This clone's antigen is unknown. Per-nucleotide qualities are absent, and no much larger clonotype sits a single base away. The CDR3 regions of human TCRbeta chains were analyzed by immunosequencing. The authors processed their data as follows. TCRs in the repertoires were matched against a reference library of SARS-CoV-2-specific TCRs that had been generated with the MIRA antigen-specificity platform. Breadth meant the fraction of unique TCRs that were SARS-CoV-2-associated, whereas depth meant the fraction of total T cells that were SARS-CoV-2-associated. Using the MIRA data, every spike-specific TCR was mapped to the spike region that the TCR reacted to and assigned to either a CD4 or a CD8 class. Log10-transformed breadth and depth values were compared by one-way ANOVA with Sidak's multiple comparisons tests. In TCRdb, the immuneACCESS table is reduced to in-frame sequences with V and J assigned. These tables do not hold every clone; where another copy was compared, an unresolved V gene accounts for under half, and the others remain unexplained. The DNA gave D and trimming, while V, J and clone size come from that table. This sample gives 75,000 to 85,000 clones in total; roughly 89% of them show up just once. The top ten constitute about 9.9% of the sample.

The sample's time point, from its label and the paper: about 28 days (+/-7) after the second vaccine dose. Because spike-specific TCR depth and breadth did not differ between the two schedules, AZD1222 recipients who got a second dose at roughly 4 weeks were pooled with those who got a second dose at roughly 12 weeks. The vaccinee samples were drawn from two UK trials, COV001 and COV002, one of which was a single-blind randomized controlled phase 2/3 trial testing AZD1222 (ChAdOx1 nCoV-19) in healthy adults. For TCRbeta chain sequencing, PBMC samples were collected from trial participants at day 0 and at day 28 after the second dose. The data were obtained in a study of T cell responses to AZD1222 COVID-19 vaccine (dated by TCRdb to the early 2020s). Broadly, across the study: TCR sequencing covered about 230 trial participants: 200 to 220 given two doses of AZD1222 and 26 given two doses of MenACWY control vaccine. Trial participants were enrolled by age into 18-55, 56-69 and 70-plus year subgroups, with 148, 28 and 57 TCR-sequenced participants respectively. Overall study results and their limits: In the small 56-69-year group, the increase in depth fell short of significance, most likely because of low power. Participants were mostly white British, with more females than males. The authors suggested clonal diversity may have been underestimated. Because no samples from the day 14 peak response were available, repertoires could be characterized only after the peak T cell response. A significant rise in spike-specific TCR breadth and depth was observed after two AZD1222 doses relative to day 0 and relative to MenACWY recipients. Nearly half of unique spike-specific TCRs reportedly recognized epitopes outside regions mutated in the B.1.351 and B.1.1.7 variants. CD4 TCRs associated with the vaccine covered the entire spike protein, and the dominant responses were in regions 160-218 and 743-854. Only 5 to 7 AZD1222 recipients were SARS-CoV-2 seropositive at baseline, limiting conclusions about previously exposed vaccinees.

This specimen consisted of peripheral blood, obtained 28 days after the second AZD1222 dose. This receptor was obtained from an adult who received the AZD1222 COVID-19 vaccine.

The CDR3 sequence is CASSSTSGDQETQYF. The sequenced DNA: TGTGCCAGCAGCTCCACTAGCGGGGACCAAGAGACCCAGTACTTC. The chain joins TRBV7-8 to TRBJ2-5, with TRBD2 matching 10 junction bases. From the cysteine through the phenylalanine, the CDR3 covers 15 amino acids. Only the CDR3 DNA is retained, 45 bases long and in frame from the first base. The germline V gene encodes CDR1 SGHVS and CDR2 FQNEAQ. Trimming takes 4 bases off V and 0 bases off J; junction bases not matched to a gene: 2.